This TCR beta chain was found in a study of Graves' ophthalmopathy and Graves' hyperthyroidism. About the research overall: Ahead of any treatment, peripheral blood was obtained at the initial diagnosis.

As the starting material, around 10 ml of fresh peripheral blood yielded the PBMCs. Amplification of TCR beta CDR3 regions used RNA transcripts. The first-round RT-PCR employed HTBI primers together with the Qiagen OneStep RT-PCR kit. A multiplex PCR was then performed as the second round. TCRdb passed the multiplex PCR reads through MiXCR, listing each CDR3 protein once. The repertoire holds just over 600,000 distinct CDR3 sequences, 20% to 25% seen once, with more than 5.5% in the top ten. Germline V CDR1 and CDR2: MGHRA, YSYEKL. With 4 bases removed from V and 8 bases from J, the gap between germline ends came to 20 bases. The CDR3 loop spans 15 amino acids.

The TCR comes from a woman in her late teens or twenties with stable Graves' hyperthyroidism. Some clones in this sample may be carry-over from other donors' samples. The sample taken for sequencing was peripheral blood. This chain uses TRBV4-1 with TRBJ1-2, with D possibly being TRBD1 (6 bases). The CDR3 sequence is CASSPPDRGGDGYTF. The CDR3 DNA reads as TGCGCCAGCAGCCCCCCGGACAGAGGAGGGGACGGCTACACCTTC.